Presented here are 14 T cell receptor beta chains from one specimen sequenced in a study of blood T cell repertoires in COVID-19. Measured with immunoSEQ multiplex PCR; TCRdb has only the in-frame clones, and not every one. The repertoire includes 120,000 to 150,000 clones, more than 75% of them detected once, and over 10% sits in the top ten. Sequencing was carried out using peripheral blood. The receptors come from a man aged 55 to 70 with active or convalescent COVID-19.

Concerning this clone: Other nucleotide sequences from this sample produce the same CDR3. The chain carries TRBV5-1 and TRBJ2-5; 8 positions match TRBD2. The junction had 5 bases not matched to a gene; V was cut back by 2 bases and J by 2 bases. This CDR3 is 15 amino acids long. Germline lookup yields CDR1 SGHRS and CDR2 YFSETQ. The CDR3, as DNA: TGCGCCAGCAGCTTCACGGGAGGGCCTCAAGAGACCCAGTACTTC. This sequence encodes CASSFTGGPQETQYF.

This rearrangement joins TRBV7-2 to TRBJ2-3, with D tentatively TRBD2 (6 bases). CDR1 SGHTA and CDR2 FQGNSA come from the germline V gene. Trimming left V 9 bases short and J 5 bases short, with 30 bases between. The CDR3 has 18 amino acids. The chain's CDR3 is CASQPRSAGRAGKDTQYF. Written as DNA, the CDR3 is TGTGCCAGTCAGCCTCGGTCTGCGGGAAGGGCCGGGAAAGATACGCAGTATTTT.

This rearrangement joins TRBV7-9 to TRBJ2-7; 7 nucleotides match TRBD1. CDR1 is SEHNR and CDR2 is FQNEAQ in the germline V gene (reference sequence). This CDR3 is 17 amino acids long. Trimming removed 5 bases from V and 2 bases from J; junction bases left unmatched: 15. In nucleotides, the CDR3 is TGTGCCAGCAGCCGACCTTTAGGGGGCGGCGGAACCTACGAGCAGTACTTC. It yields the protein CASSRPLGGGGTYEQYF.

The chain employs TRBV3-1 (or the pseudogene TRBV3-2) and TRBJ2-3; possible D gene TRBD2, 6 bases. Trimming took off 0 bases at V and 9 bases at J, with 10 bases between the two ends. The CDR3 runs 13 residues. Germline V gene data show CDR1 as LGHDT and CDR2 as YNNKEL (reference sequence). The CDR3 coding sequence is TGTGCCAGCAGCCAAGATTCTGGGGGGACGCAGTATTTT. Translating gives CASSQDSGGTQYF.

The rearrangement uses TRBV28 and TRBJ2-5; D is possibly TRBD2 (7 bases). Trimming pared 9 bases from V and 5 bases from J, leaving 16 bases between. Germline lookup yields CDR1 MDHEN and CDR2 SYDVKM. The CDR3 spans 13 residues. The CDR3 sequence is CASGGAPRETQYF. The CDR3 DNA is TGTGCCAGTGGGGGGGCCCCGCGGGAGACCCAGTACTTC.

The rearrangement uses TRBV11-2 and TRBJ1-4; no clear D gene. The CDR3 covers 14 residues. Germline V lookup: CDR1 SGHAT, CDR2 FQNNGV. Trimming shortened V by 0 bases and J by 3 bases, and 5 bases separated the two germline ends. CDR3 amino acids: CASSLDPANEKLFF. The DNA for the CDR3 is TGTGCCAGCAGCTTAGATCCCGCTAATGAAAAACTGTTTTTT. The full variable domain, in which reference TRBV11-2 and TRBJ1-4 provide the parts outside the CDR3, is EAGVAQSPRYKIIEKRQSVAFWCNPISGHATLYWYQQILGQGPKLLIQFQNNGVVDDSQLPKDRFSAERLKGVDSTLKIQPAKLEDSAVYLCASSLDPANEKLFFGSGTQLSVL.

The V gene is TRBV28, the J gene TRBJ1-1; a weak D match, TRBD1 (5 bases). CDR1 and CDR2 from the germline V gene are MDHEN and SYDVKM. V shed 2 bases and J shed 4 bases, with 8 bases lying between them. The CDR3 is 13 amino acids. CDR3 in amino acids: CASSLGAPTEAFF. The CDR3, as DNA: TGTGCCAGCAGTTTAGGGGCCCCCACTGAAGCTTTCTTT.

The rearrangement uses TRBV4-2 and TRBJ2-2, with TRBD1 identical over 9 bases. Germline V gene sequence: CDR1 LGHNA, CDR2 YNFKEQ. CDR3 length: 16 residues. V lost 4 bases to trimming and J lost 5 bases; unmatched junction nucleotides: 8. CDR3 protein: CASSRRRTGDTGELFF. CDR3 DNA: TGTGCCAGCAGCCGCCGTAGGACAGGGGATACCGGGGAGCTGTTTTTT.

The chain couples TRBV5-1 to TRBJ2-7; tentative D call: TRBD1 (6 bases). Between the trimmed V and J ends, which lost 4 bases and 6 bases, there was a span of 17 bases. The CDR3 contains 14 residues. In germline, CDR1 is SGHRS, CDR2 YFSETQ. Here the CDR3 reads CASSPVRGMVEQYF. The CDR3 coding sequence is TGCGCCAGCAGCCCAGTGAGGGGGATGGTCGAGCAGTACTTC.

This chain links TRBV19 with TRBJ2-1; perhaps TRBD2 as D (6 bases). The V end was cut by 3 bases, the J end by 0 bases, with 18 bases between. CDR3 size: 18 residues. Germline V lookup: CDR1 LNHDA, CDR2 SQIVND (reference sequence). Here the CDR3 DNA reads TGTGCCAGTAGTATGAGAGGCGCGGGACTCAGCTCCTACAATGAGCAGTTCTTC. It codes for CASSMRGAGLSSYNEQFF. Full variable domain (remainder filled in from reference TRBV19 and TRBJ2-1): DGGITQSPKYLFRKEGQNVTLSCEQNLNHDAMYWYRQDPGQGLRLIYYSQIVNDFQKGDIAEGYSVSREKKESFPLTVTSAQKNPTAFYLCASSMRGAGLSSYNEQFFGPGTRLTVL.

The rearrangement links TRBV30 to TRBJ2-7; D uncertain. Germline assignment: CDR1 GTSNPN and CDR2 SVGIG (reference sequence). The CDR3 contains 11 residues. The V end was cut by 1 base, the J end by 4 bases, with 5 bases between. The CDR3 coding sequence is TGTGCCTGGAGTGCACAGTACGAGCAGTACTTC. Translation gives CAWSAQYEQYF.

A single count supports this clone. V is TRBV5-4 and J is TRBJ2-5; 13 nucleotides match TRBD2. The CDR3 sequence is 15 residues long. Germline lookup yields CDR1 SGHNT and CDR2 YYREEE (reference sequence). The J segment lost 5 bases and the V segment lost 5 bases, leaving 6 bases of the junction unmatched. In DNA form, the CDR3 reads TGTGCCAGCAGGCCAGGGACTAGCGGGACGGAGACCCAGTACTTC. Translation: CASRPGTSGTETQYF.

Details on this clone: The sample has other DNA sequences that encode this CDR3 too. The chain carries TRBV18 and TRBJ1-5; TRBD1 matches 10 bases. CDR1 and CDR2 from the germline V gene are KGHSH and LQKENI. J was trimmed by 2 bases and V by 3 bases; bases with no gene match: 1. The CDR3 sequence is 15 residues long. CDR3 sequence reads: CASSPGTGGNQPQHF. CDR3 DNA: TGTGCCAGCTCACCGGGGACAGGGGGCAATCAGCCCCAGCATTTT. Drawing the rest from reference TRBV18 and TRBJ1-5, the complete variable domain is NAGVMQNPRHLVRRRGQEARLRCSPMKGHSHVYWYRQLPEEGLKFMVYLQKENIIDESGMPKERFSAEFPKEGPSILRIQQVVRGDSAAYFCASSPGTGGNQPQHFGDGTRLSIL.

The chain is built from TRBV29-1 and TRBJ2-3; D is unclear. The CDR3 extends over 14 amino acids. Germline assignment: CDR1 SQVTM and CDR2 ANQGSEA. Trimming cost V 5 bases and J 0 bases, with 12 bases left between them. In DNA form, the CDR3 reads TGCAGCGTTCAGCCGAGCGTTAGCACAGATACGCAGTATTTT. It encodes CSVQPSVSTDTQYF.